This TCR beta chain was recovered during a study of T cell responses to AZD1222 COVID-19 vaccine. Study at large: Second-dose schedules of about 4 or about 12 weeks were combined.

Overall study results and limits: It was only after the peak T cell response that any repertoires were sampled. Possibly, clonal diversity was underestimated; donors were largely white British and included more females. Recipients of AZD1222 seropositive at baseline numbered only 6 or 7.

The germline gives CDR1 LNHDA, CDR2 SQIVND (reference sequence). V dropped 5 bases and J dropped 5 bases, with 19 bases sitting between them. The CDR3 runs to 16 residues. TCRdb keeps only in-frame clones here, not all; method: immunoSEQ multiplex PCR. Here the sample spans about 130,000 clones, around 84% being singletons. About this clone itself: The antigen is not known.

The source is an adult in good health. V usage is TRBV19 and J usage is TRBJ2-1; D is perhaps TRBD1 (6 bases). The sample in question was peripheral blood, obtained on day 0 of AZD1222 vaccination. The CDR3 sequence is CASSSLGQGYHNEQFF. CDR3 DNA: TGTGCCAGTAGTTCTTTGGGGCAGGGGTATCACAATGAGCAGTTCTTC.